One TCR beta chain is described in this entry. The CDR3 consists of 18 residues. Germline V gives CDR1 SGHNT, CDR2 YYREEE (reference sequence). V was shortened by 4 bases and J by 3 bases, with 23 bases between the two germline ends. This record comes from a study of blood T cell repertoires in COVID-19. At the level of the study: There were acute and convalescent COVID-19 samples, and they came from the United States, Italy and Spain. Sample material is recorded as cDNA or gDNA derived from T cells, B-cell-depleted T cells, or PBMCs.

Only in-frame clones appear in the TCRdb table, and some are missing; sequencing was by immunoSEQ multiplex PCR. The table includes roughly 260,000 clones, approximately 90% detected once. The TCR originated in a man in his fifties or sixties who had recovered from COVID-19. The V gene is TRBV5-4, the J gene TRBJ2-4; possible D gene TRBD2, 5 bases. Material: peripheral blood. The CDR3, as DNA: TGTGCCAGCAGCCCCCGAGGAGGTTTAGCTGGCCACAAAAACATTCAGTACTTC. Translated: CASSPRGGLAGHKNIQYF.